Shown below are 23 T cell receptor beta chains from a single sample sequenced in a study of blood T cell repertoires in COVID-19. Repertoires were generated with immunoSEQ multiplex PCR, while TCRdb's copy carries only in-frame clones and drops some. The sample yields 200,000 to 300,000 clones, around nine tenths seen once. Sequenced material: peripheral blood. The receptor set was obtained from an elderly man with acute or convalescent COVID-19.

About this clone itself: The sample has other DNA sequences that encode this CDR3 too. V is TRBV7-2 and J is TRBJ1-5; TRBD1 agrees at 11 bases. The CDR3 has 15 amino acids. After removal of 5 bases from V and 5 bases from J, the junction contained 5 bases not matched to a gene. Germline V CDR1 and CDR2: SGHTA, FQGNSA. CDR3: CASSPRTGGDQPQHF. Here the CDR3 DNA reads TGTGCCAGCAGCCCAAGGACAGGGGGCGATCAGCCCCAGCATTTT.

CDR3 in DNA: TGTGCCAGCAGCCCGGGACAGGGGGTTTCACCCCTCCACTTT. The encoded protein is CASSPGQGVSPLHF. The chain has TRBV5-8 and TRBJ1-6, with 11 bases aligning to TRBD1. The CDR3 is made up of 14 amino acids. Trimming at V came to 4 bases and at J to 9 bases, leaving 3 bases not matched to a gene. Germline assignment: CDR1 SGHTS and CDR2 YDEGEE.

This chain uses TRBV6-5 with TRBJ1-2; tentatively, D is TRBD1 (6 bases). The CDR3 is 14 residues long. The V and J ends lost 0 bases and 5 bases respectively, with 10 bases between them. CDR1 and CDR2 from the germline V gene are MNHEY and SVGAGI. DNA for the CDR3: TGTGCCAGCAGTTACTCGGACAGTAGATATGGCTACACCTTC. Its translation: CASSYSDSRYGYTF.

This chain joins TRBV15 and TRBJ2-5; no definite D call. The CDR3 sequence is 12 residues long. Germline V gene data show CDR1 as LNHNV and CDR2 as YYDKDF (reference sequence). Trimming removed 6 bases at V and 0 bases at J, with 5 bases between. CDR3 sequence (DNA): TGTGCCACCAGGCGAGACCAAGAGACCCAGTACTTC. Protein product: CATRRDQETQYF.

The chain has TRBV29-1 and TRBJ1-2; 7 bases fit TRBD1. With V trimmed by 4 bases and J by 6 bases, 8 bases remained unmatched. The germline CDR1 and CDR2 sequences are SQVTM and ANQGSEA. The CDR3 totals 13 residues. The CDR3 loop reads CSVVGGTGDGYTF. As DNA, the CDR3 is TGCAGCGTTGTCGGGGGAACAGGGGATGGCTACACCTTC. The full variable domain, completed using reference TRBV29-1 and TRBJ1-2, is SAVISQKPSRDICQRGTSLTIQCQVDSQVTMMFWYRQQPGQSLTLIATANQGSEATYESGFVIDKFPISRPNLTFSTLTVSNMSPEDSSIYLCSVVGGTGDGYTFGSGTRLTVV.

V is TRBV4-2 and J is TRBJ2-3, with no clear D. From germline, CDR1 is LGHNA and CDR2 YNFKEQ. The V end was cut by 1 base, the J end by 2 bases, with 13 bases between. The CDR3 covers 16 residues. The CDR3 sequence is CASSQVSAATTDTQYF. CDR3 in DNA: TGTGCCAGCAGCCAAGTCTCGGCAGCGACCACAGATACGCAGTATTTT.

The chain uses TRBV4-2 and TRBJ1-3; perhaps TRBD1 as D (5 bases). Germline CDR1 and CDR2: LGHNA and YNFKEQ. Trimming shortened V by 0 bases and J by 6 bases, and 21 bases separated the two germline ends. The CDR3 length is 18 residues. CDR3 loop: CASSQELSGAGLTNTIYF. The DNA for the CDR3 is TGTGCCAGCAGCCAAGAATTGAGCGGGGCAGGGTTGACAAACACCATATATTTT.

This clone has only a few counts. The V and J genes are TRBV28 and TRBJ1-4; 10 bases fit TRBD1. Germline trimming cut 2 bases from V and 8 bases from J; bases unmatched to any gene: 11. Germline V CDR1 and CDR2: MDHEN, SYDVKM. This CDR3 region has 17 residues. CDR3 nucleotide sequence: TGTGCCAGCAGTTTAAGGGGAAAGGGGACAGGGGACGAAAAACTGTTTTTT. It codes for CASSLRGKGTGDEKLFF.

This chain uses TRBV5-6 with TRBJ1-6; perhaps TRBD1 as D (5 bases). The germline gives CDR1 SGHDT, CDR2 YYEEEE. The CDR3 consists of 13 residues. Trimming took 0 bases from V and 7 from J, leaving 5 bases between them. Here the CDR3 DNA reads TGTGCCAGCAGCTTGGCAGGGAATTCACCCCTCCACTTT. It yields the protein CASSLAGNSPLHF.

This clone was seen just once. The chain links TRBV18 to TRBJ1-4; D may be TRBD1 (6 bases). The germline V gene encodes CDR1 KGHSH and CDR2 LQKENI. The V and J ends lost 3 bases and 0 bases respectively, with 8 bases between them. This CDR3 is 15 amino acids long. CDR3 bases: TGTGCCAGCTCACCTGGACAGACAACTAATGAAAAACTGTTTTTT. It specifies CASSPGQTTNEKLFF. Looking up the rest from reference TRBV18 and TRBJ1-4 gives the full variable domain: NAGVMQNPRHLVRRRGQEARLRCSPMKGHSHVYWYRQLPEEGLKFMVYLQKENIIDESGMPKERFSAEFPKEGPSILRIQQVVRGDSAAYFCASSPGQTTNEKLFFGSGTQLSVL.

Note on this clone: Relative to the germline gene, one junction end is altered; a read error may explain this. The gene calls are TRBV2 and TRBJ2-3; 13 bases match TRBD2. CDR3 length equals 18 residues. The germline CDR1 and CDR2 sequences are SNHLY and FYNNEI. The CDR3 sequence: CASREGKLAGGPVDTQYF. The DNA of the CDR3 is TGTGCCAGCAGGGAAGGGAAACTAGCGGGAGGGCCCGTAGATACGCAGTATTTT.

The chain is built from TRBV18 and TRBJ2-3, with a weak D call TRBD2 (5 bases). The CDR3 covers 16 residues. CDR1 is KGHSH and CDR2 is LQKENI in the germline V gene. The V end lost 3 bases, the J end lost 1 base, and 14 bases lay between the germline ends. In DNA, the CDR3 is TGTGCCAGCTCACCTGATCTAGCCATCGGCACAGATACGCAGTATTTT. Translating gives CASSPDLAIGTDTQYF.

This chain uses TRBV28 with TRBJ2-7; a possible D gene is TRBD1 (6 bases). The CDR3 runs 15 residues. Germline V lookup: CDR1 MDHEN, CDR2 SYDVKM. The V end was cut by 5 bases, the J end by 2 bases, with 16 bases between. This CDR3 is CASSQSTGPPYEQYF. The CDR3 DNA sequence: TGTGCCAGCAGTCAGTCGACAGGTCCCCCCTACGAGCAGTACTTC. Complete variable domain (other parts from reference TRBV28 and TRBJ2-7): DVKVTQSSRYLVKRTGEKVFLECVQDMDHENMFWYRQDPGLGLRLIYFSYDVKMKEKGDIPEGYSVSREKKERFSLILESASTNQTSMYLCASSQSTGPPYEQYFGPGTRLTVT.

A single count supports this clone. The genes are TRBV7-2 and TRBJ1-1, with 11 nucleotides matching TRBD1. The V and J ends lost 5 bases and 11 bases, in that order; junction bases with no gene match: 10. The germline V gene encodes CDR1 SGHTA and CDR2 FQGNSA. This CDR3 has 14 residues. CDR3 nucleotides: TGTGCCAGCAGCCCCATGGGGGACAGGGGGTTCGCTTTCTTT. This encodes CASSPMGDRGFAFF.

The V call is TRBV6-2 or TRBV6-3, the J call TRBJ2-5; D gene unclear. Germline V gives CDR1 MNHEY, CDR2 SVGEGT. V was pared by 2 bases and J by 7 bases, with 8 bases between. The CDR3 is made up of 12 amino acids. The CDR3 nucleotides read TGTGCCAGCAGTTACGGCACAACGACCCAGTACTTC. This sequence encodes CASSYGTTTQYF.

V gene TRBV5-1 combines with J gene TRBJ2-7; 10 nucleotides align to TRBD1. Germline CDR1 reads SGHRS; CDR2 reads YFSETQ. V shed 2 bases, J shed 9 bases, and the junction held 8 bases outside the gene matches. This CDR3 spans 14 amino acids. Written as DNA, the CDR3 is TGCGCCAGCAGCTTCCCGGGACAGGGGAATCGGCAGTACTTC. Its protein is CASSFPGQGNRQYF.

This rearrangement joins TRBV27 to TRBJ1-2; D gene unclear. Germline values: CDR1 MNHEY, CDR2 SMNVEV (reference sequence). The CDR3 contains 12 residues. The V end was cut by 8 bases, the J end by 2 bases, with 9 bases between. This CDR3 is CASGGMNYGYTF. In nucleotides, the CDR3 is TGTGCCAGCGGAGGGATGAACTATGGCTACACCTTC.

The chain uses TRBV7-9 and TRBJ1-1; D gene uncertain. The V gene lost 4 bases and the J gene lost 1 base, with 13 bases spanning the gap. Looked up from germline, CDR1 is SEHNR and CDR2 is FQNEAQ (reference sequence). The CDR3 runs 15 residues. CDR3 sequence (DNA): TGTGCCAGCAGCTCCACAACGGGTGGGAACACTGAAGCTTTCTTT. Translating it yields CASSSTTGGNTEAFF. Using reference TRBV7-9 and TRBJ1-1 for the parts outside the CDR3, the full variable domain is DTGVSQNPRHKITKRGQNVTFRCDPISEHNRLYWYRQTLGQGPEFLTYFQNEAQLEKSRLLSDRFSAERPKGSFSTLEIQRTEQGDSAMYLCASSSTTGGNTEAFFGQGTRLTVV.

The genes are TRBV24-1 and TRBJ2-2; 9 nucleotides match TRBD2. V shed 10 bases and J 5 bases; nucleotides not matched to a gene: 7. The CDR3 spans 14 residues. CDR1 is KGHDR, CDR2 SFDVKD, per germline. Written as DNA, the CDR3 is TGTGCCACTAGAATAGCGGGAGATACCGGGGAGCTGTTTTTT. Amino acids: CATRIAGDTGELFF.

The V call is TRBV9, the J call TRBJ2-3, with 7 positions matching TRBD2. V gave up 6 bases and J gave up 4 bases; unmatched junction bases: 5. Germline assignment: CDR1 SGDLS and CDR2 YYNGEE. CDR3 size: 13 residues. CDR3: CASNRLAADTQYF. DNA of the CDR3: TGTGCCAGCAACCGACTAGCCGCAGATACGCAGTATTTT.

This rearrangement joins TRBV10-3 to TRBJ1-3; tentative D call: TRBD1 (6 bases). The germline V and J ends were trimmed by 2 bases and 8 bases, with 13 bases remaining between them. The CDR3 spans 14 residues. Germline V CDR1 and CDR2: ENHRY, SYGVKD. CDR3 in amino acids: CAISETTGSDTIYF. CDR3 coding DNA: TGTGCCATCAGTGAGACCACAGGGTCAGACACCATATATTTT.

The V and J genes are TRBV7-9 and TRBJ2-1; 14 nucleotides line up with TRBD2. The CDR3 extends over 19 amino acids. Germline CDR1 and CDR2: SEHNR and FQNEAQ (reference sequence). V lost 0 bases and J lost 0; bases outside the gene matches: 4. CDR3 DNA: TGTGCCAGCAGCTTAGCGAGGGGGACTAGCGGGAGCTCCTACAATGAGCAGTTCTTC. This sequence encodes CASSLARGTSGSSYNEQFF. The whole variable domain, filled in from reference TRBV7-9 and TRBJ2-1, reads DTGVSQNPRHKITKRGQNVTFRCDPISEHNRLYWYRQTLGQGPEFLTYFQNEAQLEKSRLLSDRFSAERPKGSFSTLEIQRTEQGDSAMYLCASSLARGTSGSSYNEQFFGPGTRLTVL.

V usage is TRBV6-6 and J usage is TRBJ1-5, with D perhaps matching TRBD1 (6 bases). Looked up from germline, CDR1 is MNHNY and CDR2 is SVGAGI (reference sequence). The CDR3 runs 16 residues. Between the trimmed V and J ends, which lost 9 bases and 7 bases, there was a span of 25 bases. The CDR3 DNA reads as TGTGCCAGTTATCTGGGGGGGGGCGCCGGCTACCAGCCCCAGCATTTT. It specifies CASYLGGGAGYQPQHF.